The 15 T cell receptor beta chains given below trace back to one sample, sequenced in a study of cytomegalovirus exposure and HLA in healthy donors. Amplification used 60 Vbeta primers and 13 Jbeta primers. Profiling relied on immunoSEQ multiplex PCR, and the TCRdb table lists in-frame clones only, not all of them. This sample has about 160,000 clones, with just under 80% found just once. The material sequenced was PBMCs. All receptors come from a woman in her forties or fifties in good health and CMV-seropositive.

The J gene is TRBJ1-6, the V gene TRBV7-2; D is ambiguous. From germline, CDR1 is SGHTA and CDR2 FQGNSA. V was cut by 1 base and J by 8 bases, with 6 bases left in between. This CDR3 contains 13 residues. Here the CDR3 DNA reads TGTGCCAGCAGCTTAGAAAGAGATTCACCCCTCCACTTT. It specifies CASSLERDSPLHF.

The chain is built from TRBV9 and TRBJ2-3; 7 nucleotides align to TRBD1. The germline gives CDR1 SGDLS, CDR2 YYNGEE. The V segment lost 3 bases and the J segment 2 bases; nucleotides outside the gene matches: 3. This CDR3 has 14 amino acids. CDR3 amino acids: CASSGTGDTDTQYF. The CDR3 DNA is TGTGCCAGCAGCGGGACAGGAGACACAGATACGCAGTATTTT.

On this clone itself: The sample holds other DNA sequences that translate to the same CDR3. As DNA, the CDR3 is TGTGCCAGCAGCTTGGGACAGGGGAACACTGAAGCTTTCTTT. Protein product: CASSLGQGNTEAFF. The V and J genes are TRBV7-3 and TRBJ1-1; 9 bases line up with TRBD1. Germline CDR1 reads SGHTA; CDR2 reads FQGTGA. The CDR3 is 14 residues long. V shed 3 bases, J shed 1 base, and the junction held 0 bases outside the gene matches.

This chain links TRBV4-3 with TRBJ2-1, with D tentatively TRBD2 (7 bases). The germline V and J ends were trimmed by 3 bases and 4 bases, with 16 bases remaining between them. CDR1 and CDR2 (germline): LGHNA, YSLEER. The CDR3 is 16 amino acids. The CDR3 reads CASSHQGGGAYNEQFF. The CDR3, as DNA: TGCGCCAGCAGCCACCAAGGGGGGGGCGCATACAATGAGCAGTTCTTC.

This clone was counted once. The V call is TRBV5-1, the J call TRBJ1-3; 7 bases map to TRBD1. Trimming took 1 base from V and 0 from J; bases not matched to a gene: 7. The CDR3 consists of 17 residues. Germline-derived CDR1 and CDR2 are SGHRS and YFSETQ. The CDR3: CASSLWTGLDSGNTIYF. For the CDR3, the DNA is TGCGCCAGCAGCTTGTGGACAGGACTCGACTCTGGAAACACCATATATTTT.

The chain has TRBV11-2 and TRBJ2-5; D gene ambiguous. Per germline, CDR1 SGHAT and CDR2 FQNNGV. This CDR3 is built from 12 residues. Trimming shortened V by 3 bases and J by 4 bases, and 6 bases separated the two germline ends. This CDR3 is CASSLGRETQYF. CDR3 bases: TGTGCCAGCAGCTTGGGCCGAGAGACCCAGTACTTC. Using reference TRBV11-2 and TRBJ2-5 for the parts outside the CDR3, the full variable domain is EAGVAQSPRYKIIEKRQSVAFWCNPISGHATLYWYQQILGQGPKLLIQFQNNGVVDDSQLPKDRFSAERLKGVDSTLKIQPAKLEDSAVYLCASSLGRETQYFGPGTRLLVL.

The chain has TRBV6-5 and TRBJ2-6; perhaps TRBD1 as D (6 bases). The CDR3 length is 15 residues. The ends were cut back, 10 bases at V and 0 bases at J, with 13 bases in the middle. Germline V gives CDR1 MNHEY, CDR2 SVGAGI. CDR3 protein: CATDKQGSGANVLTF. The CDR3, as DNA: TGTGCCACCGACAAACAGGGCTCTGGGGCCAACGTCCTGACTTTC.

This sequence joins TRBV28 and TRBJ1-1, with 7 bases that match TRBD1. The germline CDR1 and CDR2 sequences are MDHEN and SYDVKM. V dropped 4 bases and J dropped 8; count of bases not matched to a gene: 1. CDR3 length: 11 residues. The CDR3 here is CASSSTGEAFF. The CDR3 DNA reads as TGTGCCAGCAGTTCGACAGGGGAAGCTTTCTTT.

CDR3 bases: TGTGCCAGCATCCGGATGGGCAGAACCGACGAGCAGTACTTC. This encodes CASIRMGRTDEQYF. J is TRBJ2-5 and V is TRBV28; D is unclear. The DNA end lines up better with TRBJ2-7; the J call may be wrong. The CDR3 has 14 amino acids. Looked up from germline, CDR1 is MDHEN and CDR2 is SYDVKM.

The CDR3: CSVAGPRLYNEQFF. CDR3 sequence (DNA): TGCAGCGTCGCGGGACCCAGACTGTACAATGAGCAGTTCTTC. This chain joins TRBV29-1 and TRBJ2-1; D is perhaps TRBD2 (6 bases). Germline loops: CDR1 SQVTM, CDR2 ANQGSEA. Trimming shortened V by 6 bases and J by 4 bases, and 16 bases separated the two germline ends. The CDR3 runs 14 residues.

The chain combines TRBV6-5 with TRBJ2-1; 7 bases align to TRBD1. Germline trimming cut 8 bases from V and 3 bases from J; bases unmatched to any gene: 7. This CDR3 has 14 amino acids. The V gene's germline CDR1 is MNHEY and CDR2 SVGAGI. The CDR3 DNA follows: TGTGCCAGCTCTCCCCCAGGGGGCTACAATGAGCAGTTCTTC. Its protein is CASSPPGGYNEQFF.

This chain connects TRBV7-9 to TRBJ2-3, with 7 bases fitting TRBD2. V was clipped by 6 bases and J by 2 bases; unmatched bases: 8. The CDR3 covers 15 residues. Germline-derived CDR1 and CDR2 are SEHNR and FQNEAQ (reference sequence). In nucleotides, the CDR3 is TGTGCCAGCAGATACAGCGGGGCCTCCACAGATACGCAGTATTTT. Translation: CASRYSGASTDTQYF.

The DNA for the CDR3 is TGTGCCAGCAGTTATAGCTCTGGAAACACCATATATTTT. Translated, it gives CASSYSSGNTIYF. V usage is TRBV6-5 and J usage is TRBJ1-3; D gene unclear. This CDR3 has 13 residues. V was shortened by 3 bases and J by 0 bases, with 3 bases between the two germline ends. Germline values: CDR1 MNHEY, CDR2 SVGAGI.

The chain joins TRBV7-2 to TRBJ1-2; D is unresolved. Germline-derived CDR1 and CDR2 are SGHTA and FQGNSA. This CDR3 comprises 17 residues. V dropped 0 bases and J dropped 4 bases, with 18 bases sitting between them. The CDR3 nucleotides read TGTGCCAGCAGCTTAGCTCATCTCGGGTTCGGGAGCTATGGCTACACCTTC. Its protein product is CASSLAHLGFGSYGYTF.

The chain is built from TRBV5-5 and TRBJ2-7; 7 bases are a match to TRBD1. Germline V CDR1 and CDR2: SGHKS, YYEKEE (reference sequence). Unmatched junction bases numbered 9, after V lost 4 bases and J lost 5 bases. This CDR3 is built from 14 residues. The DNA of the CDR3 is TGTGCCAGCAGCAACAGGGACAGTAGCGACGAGCAGTACTTC. This sequence encodes CASSNRDSSDEQYF.